This T cell receptor (beta chain) was sequenced during a study of blood T cell repertoires in COVID-19. The wider study: Samples came from the United States, Italy and Spain, spanning acute and convalescent COVID-19. The analysed material was cDNA or gDNA that came from T cells, B-cell-depleted T cells, or PBMCs.

Original processing notes: Scientists estimated how many nucleated cells there were by amplifying reference gene primers. Only in-frame clones appear in the TCRdb table, and some are missing; sequencing was by immunoSEQ multiplex PCR. From that table come the V and J calls and clone size; the DNA was used to work out D and trimming. The sample lists 150,000 or so clones, under 90% occurring once. The V and J ends lost 6 bases and 5 bases respectively, with 14 bases between them. Germline V gene data show CDR1 as SNHLY and CDR2 as FYNNEI. The CDR3 has 13 amino acids. Sequenced: peripheral blood. The chain combines TRBV2 with TRBJ2-7; D is possibly TRBD1 (6 bases). The TCR was taken from a human donor in a cohort sampled during active COVID-19. The CDR3 protein is CASSTGSQNEQYF. The CDR3 DNA follows: TGTGCCAGCAGCACAGGGAGCCAAAACGAGCAGTACTTC.